The present TCR beta chain was sequenced within a study of immune heterogeneity within non-small cell lung tumors. About the study: Of all tumors, 4 turned out to be squamous cell carcinomas, more than eight were non-squamous carcinomas and 1 was not otherwise specified.

Multiplex PCR amplified the TCR beta CDR3 region. Its first round ran for 9 to 11 cycles with 32 V and 13 J primers. TCRdb recomputed calls from the multiplex PCR reads with MiXCR, one row per CDR3 protein. The profile shows 14,000 to 15,000 distinct CDR3 sequences, less than 35% of them singletons. Regarding the study as a whole: Individual patients' high-frequency T-cell receptor beta clonotypes were largely distinct from one another. While identical dominant CDR3 beta clonotypes recurred across tumor sites within a patient, high-frequency clones unique to individual sites also appeared.

Bulk tumor gDNA, about 630 ng per sample, served as the TCR template. Multiple widely separated biopsies were taken from each primary tumor at surgery. These patients got curative surgery after being newly diagnosed with untreated non-small cell lung cancer. Samples were obtained from newly diagnosed non-small cell lung cancer patients who were having surgery with curative intent. Comment on this clonotype: Its antigen is not identified. A much larger clone lies a single base off, so this may be a read error.

The germline CDR1 and CDR2 sequences are MNHEY and SVGAGI. The CDR3 has 12 residues. V was pared by 4 bases and J by 10 bases, with 5 bases of the junction left unmatched. The sequencing input was lung tumor tissue. This receptor was taken from a man aged 35 to 55 with non-small cell lung cancer. The chain couples TRBV6-5 to TRBJ1-1, with TRBD1 identical over 8 bases. CDR3 nucleotides: TGTGCCAGCAGTTTGACAGGGGATGGAGCTTTCTTT. Its protein is CASSLTGDGAFF.